This TCR beta chain comes out of a study of beta chain features in type 1 diabetes (dated by TCRdb to the late 2010s). With respect to the entire study: No differences in mean age, gender distribution, total cell number or subset yield were found between patients and healthy donors. Regulatory and stem cell-like memory subsets were isolated from only 8 patients and roughly 8 healthy donors, whereas naive and central memory subsets came from all 28 donors. A total of roughly 99 million sorted cells were examined across all samples, and the number of cells per subset was strongly correlated with RNA yield. The study compared the TCRB repertoires of sorted circulating CD4+ T cell subsets in recently diagnosed type 1 diabetes patients with those in matched healthy donors. The investigation overall reported the following: In all four CD4+ subsets, TCRB CDR3 length was moderately but significantly shorter in type 1 diabetes patients. The naive, central memory and regulatory TCRB repertoires appeared to resemble one another more closely among patients than among healthy donors. HLA sub-analyses involved small numbers of individuals, so any influence of HLA type on TCRB rearrangement remained unresolved. Sequencing cDNA rather than genomic DNA could over-represent highly expressing activated cells, although activation and CD3 levels did not differ between groups. Shorter templates might be favored by PCR, yet because patient and control samples were amplified and corrected together, any such skew would affect both groups equally. Fewer insertions and more nucleotide deletions at VDJ recombination sites were observed in patients with type 1 diabetes, implying thymic rearrangement abnormalities.

The entire amount of isolated RNA was reverse transcribed using the High Capacity cDNA Reverse Transcription Kit, so the sequenced TCRB transcripts were expressed ones. Deep immunoSEQ sequencing was performed on naive, central memory and regulatory T cell samples, with an average of roughly 4 million total reads per sample. After sorted cells were lysed in RLT buffer, RNA was extracted with DNase-treated RNeasy Micro or Mini kits, with the choice depending on cell number. To prevent cross-contamination, each cell subset was processed individually, whereas patient and healthy donor samples were processed jointly. The immunoSEQ multiplex PCR was used to amplify TCRB sequences from cDNA, generating 87-bp fragments that spanned the CDR3 region. Sequencing of the amplicons was done on the Illumina HiSeq platform. Turning to the authors' computational methods: PCR bias was corrected computationally using synthetic template baselines, and reads within Hamming distance 2 were collapsed, with unmergeable singletons discarded. Reads were aligned against IMGT to assign V, D and J genes, CDR3 length and insertions or deletions at six rearrangement sites. Within each subset, clonotype counts were normalized to the number of sorted cells before true diversity and Gini coefficients were calculated with the tcR R package. The overlap coefficient, calculated on TCRB nucleotide sequences, was used to measure repertoire sharing. As a proxy for the pre-selection repertoire, out-of-frame TCRB sequences from naive cells were analyzed. This is the immuneACCESS table as TCRdb keeps it, with only in-frame sequences that have V and J called. A part of the clones is gone; compared with another copy, unresolved V genes explain less than half, and the rest is unexplained. V and J calls and clone size are copied from that table; D and trimming were computed from the DNA. The sample includes about 620,000 clones, with roughly a sixth observed a single time. In total, the top ten clones hold 0.09% to 0.095% of the sample.

The junction shows trimming of 2 bases on V and 5 bases on J, plus 13 bases between the germline ends. The CDR3 has 15 amino acids, counting the end cysteine and phenylalanine. The kept DNA is CDR3 alone, 45 bases in frame from the first base. From a lookup of the germline V gene, CDR1 and CDR2 are SGHTA and FQGTGA. In this sample, this clone turned up a few times. What antigen it recognizes has not been identified. No much larger clone is present one base from it, and per-base qualities are unavailable. Each donor gave one peripheral blood draw, averaging approximately 0.11 L, which was collected into heparinised tubes. Using a panel that included CD45RO, CCR7, CD25, CD127, CD95 and CD27, naive, central memory, regulatory and stem cell-like memory CD4+ T cells were sorted on a BD FACSAria II. Every sorted population had a purity above 95%. Right away, PBMCs were isolated by Lymphoprep density gradient centrifugation and were stained directly, with no culture step. So that batch effects would be minimized, each experiment stained and sorted samples in pairs, pairing one healthy donor with one patient.

The source of this sequence is a young man in good health. The material sequenced was naive CD4+ T cells from blood. Sample cell subset or site, as interpreted from the label and publication: true naive CD4+ T cells. The chain is assembled from TRBV7-3 and TRBJ2-1, and perhaps TRBD1 as D gene, on 7 matching bases. Read as DNA, the sequence is TGTGCCAGCAGCTTAGGGAGGACAGGTCACAATGAGCAGTTCTTC. Its protein product is CASSLGRTGHNEQFF. The variable domain in full, with residues beyond the CDR3 obtained from the reference TRBV7-3 and TRBJ2-1 genes, is GAGVSQTPSNKVTEKGKYVELRCDPISGHTALYWYRQSLGQGPEFLIYFQGTGAADDSGLPNDRFFAVRPEGSVSTLKIQRTERGDSAVYLCASSLGRTGHNEQFFGPGTRLTVL.